This is a list of T cell receptor beta chains from one sample in a study of shared clonotypes between healthy human individuals. TCRdb's copy holds only in-frame clones and misses some; the assay was immunoSEQ multiplex PCR. The profile covers about 2.3 million clones, with 85% to 95% appearing a single time and 0.35% to 0.5% taken by the ten largest. Sequenced material: naive CD4+ T cells from PBMCs. The receptors shown here come from a man younger than 35 in good health. Some clones in this sample may be carry-over from other donors' samples. Both conserved end residues are part of each CDR3. Each record gives: J gene, V gene, D gene, CDR3 protein, CDR3 DNA. A D gene is named only where the DNA matches it firmly.

TRBJ1-1 | TRBV5-4 | . | CASSLELGPGTEAFF | TGTGCCAGCAGCTTGGAACTGGGACCGGGGACTGAAGCTTTCTTT
TRBJ1-2 | TRBV29-1 | . | CSVESWVEDGYTF | TGCAGCGTTGAAAGTTGGGTAGAAGATGGCTACACCTTC
TRBJ2-2 | TRBV7-3 | . | CASSLNRDTGELFF | TGTGCCAGCAGCTTAAACCGGGATACCGGGGAGCTGTTTTTT
TRBJ2-1 | TRBV4-3 | . | CASSQVAGNNEQFF | TGCGCCAGCAGCCAAGTTGCAGGGAACAATGAGCAGTTCTTC
TRBJ2-5 | TRBV18 | . | CASSPGTGSAETQYF | TGTGCCAGCTCACCAGGAACAGGGTCTGCTGAGACCCAGTACTTC
TRBJ2-3 | TRBV18 | TRBD1 | CASSPVGQGTDTQYF | TGTGCCAGCTCACCAGTTGGACAGGGGACAGATACGCAGTATTTT
TRBJ1-2 | TRBV7-9 | . | CASNTPGGANYGYTF | TGTGCCAGCAACACCCCCGGGGGGGCCAACTATGGCTACACCTTC
TRBJ2-1 | TRBV11-2 | TRBD2 | CASSPSSAAGALREQFF | TGTGCCAGCAGCCCCTCCTCGGCCGCGGGAGCGCTCCGCGAGCAGTTCTTC
TRBJ1-2 | TRBV27 | . | CASSLTSRSYGYTF | TGTGCCAGCAGTTTGACCAGCAGATCCTATGGCTACACCTTC
TRBJ2-7 | TRBV21-1 | . | CASSKVLRGQGSYEQYF | TGTGCCAGCAGCAAAGTGTTGCGGGGGCAGGGCTCCTACGAGCAGTACTTC
TRBJ1-4 | TRBV5-1 | TRBD1 | CASSSSPGQTNEKLFF | TGCGCCAGCAGCTCCTCCCCGGGACAGACCAATGAAAAACTGTTTTTT
TRBJ1-5 | TRBV19 | . | CATNGVGDQPQHF | TGTGCCACCAATGGAGTCGGTGATCAGCCCCAGCATTTT